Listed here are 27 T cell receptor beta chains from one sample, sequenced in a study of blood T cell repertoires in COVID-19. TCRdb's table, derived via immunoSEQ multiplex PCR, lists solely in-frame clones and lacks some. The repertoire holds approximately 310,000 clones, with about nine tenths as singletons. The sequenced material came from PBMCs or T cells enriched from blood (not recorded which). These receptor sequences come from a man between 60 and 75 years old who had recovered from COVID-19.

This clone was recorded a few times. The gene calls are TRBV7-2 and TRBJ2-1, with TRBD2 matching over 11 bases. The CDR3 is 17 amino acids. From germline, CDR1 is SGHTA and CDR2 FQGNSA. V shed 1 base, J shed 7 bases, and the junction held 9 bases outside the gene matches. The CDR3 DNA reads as TGTGCCAGCAGCTTAGGTACCGGGACTAGCGGATCTAATGAGCAGTTCTTC. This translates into CASSLGTGTSGSNEQFF.

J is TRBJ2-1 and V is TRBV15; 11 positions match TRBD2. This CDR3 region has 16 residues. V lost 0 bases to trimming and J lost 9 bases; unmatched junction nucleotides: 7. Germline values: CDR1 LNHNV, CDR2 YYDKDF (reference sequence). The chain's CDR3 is CATSRDFSGRAGEQFF. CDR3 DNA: TGTGCCACCAGCAGAGATTTTAGCGGGAGGGCGGGTGAGCAGTTCTTC.

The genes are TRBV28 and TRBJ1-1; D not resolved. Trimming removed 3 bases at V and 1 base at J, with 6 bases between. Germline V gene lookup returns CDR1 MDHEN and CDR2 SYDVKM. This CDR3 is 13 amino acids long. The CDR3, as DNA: TGTGCCAGCAGTTTGGTCGGGAACACTGAAGCTTTCTTT. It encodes CASSLVGNTEAFF. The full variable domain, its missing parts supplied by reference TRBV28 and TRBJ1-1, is DVKVTQSSRYLVKRTGEKVFLECVQDMDHENMFWYRQDPGLGLRLIYFSYDVKMKEKGDIPEGYSVSREKKERFSLILESASTNQTSMYLCASSLVGNTEAFFGQGTRLTVV.

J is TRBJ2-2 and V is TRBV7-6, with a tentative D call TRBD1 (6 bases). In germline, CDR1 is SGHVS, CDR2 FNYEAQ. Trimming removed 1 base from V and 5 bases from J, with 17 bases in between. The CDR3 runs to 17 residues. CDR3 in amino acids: CASSLGGPGQRTGELFF. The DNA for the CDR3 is TGTGCCAGCAGCTTAGGGGGGCCGGGACAACGAACCGGGGAGCTGTTTTTT.

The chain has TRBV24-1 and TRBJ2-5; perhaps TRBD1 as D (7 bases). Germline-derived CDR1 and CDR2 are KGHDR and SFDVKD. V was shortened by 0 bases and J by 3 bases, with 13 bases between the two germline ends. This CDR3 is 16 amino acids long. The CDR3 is CATSDLKGAGKETQYF. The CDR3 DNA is TGTGCCACCAGTGATTTGAAGGGGGCGGGGAAAGAGACCCAGTACTTC.

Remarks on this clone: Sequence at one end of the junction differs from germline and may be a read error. CDR3 amino acids: CASSFPLLASSHNEQFF. In DNA form, the CDR3 reads TGTGCCAGCAGCTTCCCCTTGCTAGCGTCCTCCCACAATGAGCAGTTCTTC. V gene TRBV13 combines with J gene TRBJ2-1, with D possibly TRBD2 on 6 matching bases. The CDR3 covers 17 residues. Germline CDR1 reads PRHDT; CDR2 reads FYEKMQ (reference sequence).

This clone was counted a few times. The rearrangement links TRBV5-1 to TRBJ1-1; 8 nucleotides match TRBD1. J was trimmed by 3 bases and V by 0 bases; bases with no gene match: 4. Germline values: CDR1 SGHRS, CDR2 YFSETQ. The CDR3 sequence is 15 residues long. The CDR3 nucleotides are TGCGCCAGCAGCTTGGCCCCGGACAGGGACACTGAAGCTTTCTTT. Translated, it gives CASSLAPDRDTEAFF.

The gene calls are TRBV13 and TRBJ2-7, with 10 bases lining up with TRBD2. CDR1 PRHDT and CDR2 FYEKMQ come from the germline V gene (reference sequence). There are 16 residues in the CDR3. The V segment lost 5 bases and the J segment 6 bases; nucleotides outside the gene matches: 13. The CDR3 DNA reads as TGTGCCAGCAGCCCCCCCAGCGGGAGGGCCGCGGTCGAGCAGTACTTC. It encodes CASSPPSGRAAVEQYF.

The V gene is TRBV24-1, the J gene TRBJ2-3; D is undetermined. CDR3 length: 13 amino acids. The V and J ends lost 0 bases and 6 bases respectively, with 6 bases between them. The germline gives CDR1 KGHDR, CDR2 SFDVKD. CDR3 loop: CATSDLGADTQYF. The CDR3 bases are TGTGCCACCAGTGATTTGGGTGCGGATACGCAGTATTTT.

The CDR3 DNA reads TGCAGCGTTGGCCCGGGTCAAGCGGAAAAACTGTTTTTT. This translates into CSVGPGQAEKLFF. The rearrangement joins TRBV29-1 to TRBJ1-4, with D hard to call. Germline V lookup: CDR1 SQVTM, CDR2 ANQGSEA. Between the trimmed V and J ends, which lost 4 bases and 8 bases, there was a span of 14 bases. This CDR3 contains 13 residues.

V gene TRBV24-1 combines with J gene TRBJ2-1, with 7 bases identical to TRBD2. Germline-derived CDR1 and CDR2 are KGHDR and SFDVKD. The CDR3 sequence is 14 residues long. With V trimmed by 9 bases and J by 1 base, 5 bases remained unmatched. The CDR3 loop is CATGGGGSYNEQFF. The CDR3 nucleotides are TGTGCCACCGGCGGGGGAGGGTCCTACAATGAGCAGTTCTTC.

Here the CDR3 DNA reads TGCGCCAGCAGTGAGTCGATAGGCGGGGGCTTCGTTTCTGGGGCCAACGTCCTGACTTTC. It codes for CASSESIGGGFVSGANVLTF. This sequence joins TRBV10-2 and TRBJ2-6; maybe TRBD2 (7 bases). With 0 bases removed from V and 1 base from J, the gap between germline ends came to 19 bases. Looked up from germline, CDR1 is WSHSY and CDR2 is SAAADI. The CDR3 covers 20 residues.

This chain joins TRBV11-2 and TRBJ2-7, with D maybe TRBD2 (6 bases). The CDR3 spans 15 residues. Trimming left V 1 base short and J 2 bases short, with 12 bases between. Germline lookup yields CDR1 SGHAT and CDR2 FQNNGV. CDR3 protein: CASSLGGTRPYEQYF. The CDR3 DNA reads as TGTGCCAGCAGCTTAGGGGGGACTCGGCCCTACGAGCAGTACTTC.

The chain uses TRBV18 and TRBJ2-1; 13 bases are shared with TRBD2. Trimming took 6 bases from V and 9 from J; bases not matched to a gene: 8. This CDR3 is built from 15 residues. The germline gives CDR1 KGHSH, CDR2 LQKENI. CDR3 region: CASSQGLAGMGEQFF. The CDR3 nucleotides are TGTGCCAGCTCGCAGGGACTAGCGGGAATGGGTGAGCAGTTCTTC.

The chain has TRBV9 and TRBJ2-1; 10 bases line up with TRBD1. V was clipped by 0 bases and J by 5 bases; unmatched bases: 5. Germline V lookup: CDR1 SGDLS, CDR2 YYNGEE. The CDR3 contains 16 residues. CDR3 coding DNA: TGTGCCAGCAGCGTAGGAGGGACAGGGGTAGACAATGAGCAGTTCTTC. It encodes CASSVGGTGVDNEQFF.

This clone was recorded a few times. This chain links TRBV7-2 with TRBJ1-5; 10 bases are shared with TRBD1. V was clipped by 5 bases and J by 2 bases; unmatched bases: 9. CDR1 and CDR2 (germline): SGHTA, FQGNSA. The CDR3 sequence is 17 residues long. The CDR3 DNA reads TGTGCCAGCAGCCGCGGGACAGGGGTGAGGGGCAATCAGCCCCAGCATTTT. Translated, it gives CASSRGTGVRGNQPQHF.

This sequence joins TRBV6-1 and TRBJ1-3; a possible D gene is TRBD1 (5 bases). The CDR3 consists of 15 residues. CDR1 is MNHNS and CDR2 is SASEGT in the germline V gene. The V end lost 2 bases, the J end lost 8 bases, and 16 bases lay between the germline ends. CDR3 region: CASSENAGQGHTIYF. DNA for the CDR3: TGTGCCAGCAGTGAAAATGCAGGCCAGGGCCACACCATATATTTT.

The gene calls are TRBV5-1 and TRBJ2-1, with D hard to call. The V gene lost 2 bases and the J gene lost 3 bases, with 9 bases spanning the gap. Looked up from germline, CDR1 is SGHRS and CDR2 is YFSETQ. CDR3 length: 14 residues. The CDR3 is CASSFRANYNEQFF. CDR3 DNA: TGCGCCAGCAGCTTTAGAGCCAACTACAATGAGCAGTTCTTC.

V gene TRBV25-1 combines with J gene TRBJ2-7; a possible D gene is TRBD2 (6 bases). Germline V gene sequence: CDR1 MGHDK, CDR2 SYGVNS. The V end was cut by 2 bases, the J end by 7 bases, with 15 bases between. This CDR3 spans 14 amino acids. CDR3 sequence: CASSEAGTSGEQYF. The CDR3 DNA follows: TGTGCCAGCAGTGAAGCAGGAACCAGCGGGGAGCAGTACTTC.

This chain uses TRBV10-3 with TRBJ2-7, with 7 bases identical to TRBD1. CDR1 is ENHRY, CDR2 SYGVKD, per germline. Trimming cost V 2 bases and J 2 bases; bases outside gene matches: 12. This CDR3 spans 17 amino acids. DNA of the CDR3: TGTGCCATCAGTGAGCTACCGGGACAGACCGTTACCTACGAGCAGTACTTC. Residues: CAISELPGQTVTYEQYF.

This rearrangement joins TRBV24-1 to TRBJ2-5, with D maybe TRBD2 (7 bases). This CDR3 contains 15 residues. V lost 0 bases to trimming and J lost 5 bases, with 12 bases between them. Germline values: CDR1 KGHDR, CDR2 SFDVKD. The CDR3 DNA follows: TGTGCCACCAGTGATTTGAGGGGGGGCAGGGAGACCCAGTACTTC. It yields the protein CATSDLRGGRETQYF.

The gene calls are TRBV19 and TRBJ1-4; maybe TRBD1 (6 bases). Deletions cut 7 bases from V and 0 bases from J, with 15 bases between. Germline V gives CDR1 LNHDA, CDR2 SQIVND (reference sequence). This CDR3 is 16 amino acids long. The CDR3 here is CASKNRALATNEKLFF. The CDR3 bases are TGTGCCAGTAAAAACAGGGCCCTTGCAACTAATGAAAAACTGTTTTTT.

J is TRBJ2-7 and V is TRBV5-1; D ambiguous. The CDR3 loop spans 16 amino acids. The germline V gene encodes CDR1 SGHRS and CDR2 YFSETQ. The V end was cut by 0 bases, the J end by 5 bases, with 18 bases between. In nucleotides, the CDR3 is TGCGCCAGCAGCTTGGCCGCTGGGTCCCGGGTTCACGAGCAGTACTTC. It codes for CASSLAAGSRVHEQYF.

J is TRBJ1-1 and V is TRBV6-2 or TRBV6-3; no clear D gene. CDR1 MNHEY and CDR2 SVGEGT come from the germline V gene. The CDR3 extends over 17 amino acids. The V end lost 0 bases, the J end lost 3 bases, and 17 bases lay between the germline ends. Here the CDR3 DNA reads TGTGCCAGCAGTTACTCGATTGCGGGGAATAGGGACACTGAAGCTTTCTTT. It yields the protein CASSYSIAGNRDTEAFF.

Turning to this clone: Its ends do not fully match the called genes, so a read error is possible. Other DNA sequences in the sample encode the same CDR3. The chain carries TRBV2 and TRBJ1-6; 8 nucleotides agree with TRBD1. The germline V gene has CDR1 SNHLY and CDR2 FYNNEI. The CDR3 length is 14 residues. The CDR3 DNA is TGTGCCAGCAGCGCCGACAGGGGCAATTCACCCCTCCATTTT. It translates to CASSADRGNSPLHF.

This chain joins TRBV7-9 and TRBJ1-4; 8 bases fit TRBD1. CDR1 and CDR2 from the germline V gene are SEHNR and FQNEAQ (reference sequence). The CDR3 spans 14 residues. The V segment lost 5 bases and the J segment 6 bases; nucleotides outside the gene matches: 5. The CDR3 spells CASSDTGGDEKLFF. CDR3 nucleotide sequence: TGTGCCAGCAGCGACACAGGGGGAGATGAAAAACTGTTTTTT.

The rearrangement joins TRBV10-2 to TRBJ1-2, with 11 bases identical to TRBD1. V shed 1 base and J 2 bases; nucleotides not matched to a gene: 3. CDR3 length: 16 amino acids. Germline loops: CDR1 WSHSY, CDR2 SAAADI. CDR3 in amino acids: CASSEFRTGGNYGYTF. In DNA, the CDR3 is TGCGCCAGCAGTGAGTTCAGGACAGGGGGCAACTATGGCTACACCTTC.